Below are 15 T cell receptor beta chains sequenced from a single sample in a study of blood T cell repertoires in COVID-19. TCRdb keeps only in-frame clones here, not all; method: immunoSEQ multiplex PCR. The sample has 350,000 to 450,000 clones; around 84% are singletons. Sequenced input: peripheral blood. The receptor set was obtained from a human donor in a cohort sampled during active COVID-19.

The V gene is TRBV23-1, the J gene TRBJ1-5; 8 nucleotides line up with TRBD1. TRBV23-1 is an ORF for which the function is uncertain. The CDR3 runs to 14 residues. Losses at the gene ends were 4 bases for V and 2 bases for J; bases not matched to a gene: 1. The CDR3 here is CASSPGQGNQPQHF. The CDR3 DNA reads as TGCGCCAGCAGTCCGGGACAGGGCAATCAGCCCCAGCATTTT.

The chain recombines TRBV5-6 with TRBJ1-3, with TRBD1 matching over 10 bases. The V and J ends lost 1 base and 3 bases, in that order; junction bases with no gene match: 7. This CDR3 is 17 amino acids long. Germline V gene sequence: CDR1 SGHDT, CDR2 YYEEEE. In nucleotides, the CDR3 is TGTGCCAGCAGCTTGTTAGCCGGGACAGGGGATGGAAACACCATATATTTT. The encoded protein is CASSLLAGTGDGNTIYF.

This clone appeared once. CDR3: CATSRDQGSPLHF. As DNA, the CDR3 is TGTGCCACCAGCAGAGATCAGGGGTCACCCCTCCACTTT. This sequence joins TRBV15 and TRBJ1-6, with a possible D match to TRBD1 (6 bases). The CDR3 totals 13 residues. Per germline, CDR1 LNHNV and CDR2 YYDKDF (reference sequence). V shed 0 bases and J shed 10 bases, with 7 bases lying between them.

This clone was counted a single time. The CDR3 loop reads CASMGRDYGYTF. In DNA, the CDR3 is TGCGCCAGCATGGGCAGGGACTATGGCTACACCTTC. The chain links TRBV4-1 to TRBJ1-2, with D perhaps matching TRBD1 (5 bases). V lost 7 bases to trimming and J lost 3 bases, with 9 bases between them. The CDR3 length is 12 residues. CDR1 is MGHRA and CDR2 is YSYEKL in the germline V gene.

This chain joins TRBV18 and TRBJ2-2; D unresolved. The CDR3 extends over 14 amino acids. The ends were cut back, 2 bases at V and 3 bases at J, with 7 bases in the middle. Germline values: CDR1 KGHSH, CDR2 LQKENI. The CDR3 DNA reads as TGTGCCAGCTCACCAGGCGGAGACACCGGGGAGCTGTTTTTT. Translation gives CASSPGGDTGELFF.

This rearrangement joins TRBV27 to TRBJ1-2; 9 positions match TRBD1. The CDR3 extends over 16 amino acids. Germline trimming cut 6 bases from V and 2 bases from J; bases unmatched to any gene: 10. CDR1 and CDR2 from the germline V gene are MNHEY and SMNVEV (reference sequence). The CDR3: CASRAGTGYVNYGYTF. The CDR3 nucleotides are TGTGCCAGCAGAGCCGGGACAGGGTATGTGAACTATGGCTACACCTTC.

The chain uses TRBV27 and TRBJ2-1; 7 positions agree with TRBD1. The CDR3 is 17 residues long. CDR1 MNHEY and CDR2 SMNVEV come from the germline V gene (reference sequence). V lost 7 bases to trimming and J lost 7 bases; unmatched junction nucleotides: 19. The CDR3 DNA follows: TGTGCCAGCATTGGGCGAAGACAGGGCCCAGGGGGAAATGAGCAGTTCTTC. Protein: CASIGRRQGPGGNEQFF.

The count of this clone is one. The genes are TRBV30 and TRBJ2-7; the match to TRBD2 covers 8 bases. Germline V gene sequence: CDR1 GTSNPN, CDR2 SVGIG (reference sequence). The V gene end was trimmed by 2 bases and the J gene end by 1 base; junction bases not matched to a gene: 13. This CDR3 is 17 amino acids long. In nucleotides, the CDR3 is TGTGCCTGGAGTACCACCCCTTACGGGGGGGGGTCCTACGAGCAGTACTTC. It is translated as CAWSTTPYGGGSYEQYF.

In the case of this clone: This sample includes further DNA sequences coding for the same CDR3. The chain recombines TRBV20-1 with TRBJ2-3; weak D call: TRBD2 (5 bases). The V gene lost 5 bases and the J gene lost 6 bases, with 9 bases spanning the gap. Germline V lookup: CDR1 DFQATT, CDR2 SNEGSKA (reference sequence). CDR3 length: 11 amino acids. The CDR3 DNA reads as TGCAGTGCTTCCCGAGGGGATACGCAGTATTTT. It encodes CSASRGDTQYF.

The DNA of the CDR3 is TGTGCCAGCAGTTTATGGGGGATGGACCGGGCCGGGAAGACCCAGTACTTC. Translating gives CASSLWGMDRAGKTQYF. The chain links TRBV28 to TRBJ2-5, with D possibly being TRBD2 (5 bases). The V end lost 0 bases, the J end lost 6 bases, and 20 bases lay between the germline ends. CDR1 MDHEN and CDR2 SYDVKM come from the germline V gene. The CDR3 totals 17 residues. Drawing the rest from reference TRBV28 and TRBJ2-5, the complete variable domain is DVKVTQSSRYLVKRTGEKVFLECVQDMDHENMFWYRQDPGLGLRLIYFSYDVKMKEKGDIPEGYSVSREKKERFSLILESASTNQTSMYLCASSLWGMDRAGKTQYFGPGTRLLVL.

This chain joins TRBV7-2 and TRBJ2-7; 14 nucleotides line up with TRBD2. With 2 bases clipped from V and 6 bases from J, the junction kept 9 bases outside the gene matches. Germline V gene lookup returns CDR1 SGHTA and CDR2 FQGNSA. The CDR3 covers 17 residues. The DNA for the CDR3 is TGTGCCAGCAGCTTATCCTGGACTAGCGGGAGGAGAGGCGAGCAGTACTTC. Encoded protein: CASSLSWTSGRRGEQYF.

The chain carries TRBV2 and TRBJ1-4; 9 nucleotides agree with TRBD1. In germline, CDR1 is SNHLY, CDR2 FYNNEI. The CDR3 consists of 15 residues. Unmatched junction bases numbered 7, after V lost 6 bases and J lost 5 bases. CDR3 DNA sequence: TGTGCCAGCAGGGCGTTGACAGGGGGAAATGAAAAACTGTTTTTT. It yields the protein CASRALTGGNEKLFF.

This clone occurred a few times. The chain uses TRBV7-9 and TRBJ1-5, with D tentatively TRBD1 (6 bases). The length of the CDR3 is 14 residues. The germline gives CDR1 SEHNR, CDR2 FQNEAQ (reference sequence). Trimming removed 5 bases from V and 6 bases from J, with 14 bases in between. CDR3 protein: CASSLGGAGQPQHF. DNA for the CDR3: TGTGCCAGCAGCCTAGGGGGAGCGGGTCAGCCCCAGCATTTT. Full variable domain (outside the CDR3, taken from reference TRBV7-9 and TRBJ1-5): DTGVSQNPRHKITKRGQNVTFRCDPISEHNRLYWYRQTLGQGPEFLTYFQNEAQLEKSRLLSDRFSAERPKGSFSTLEIQRTEQGDSAMYLCASSLGGAGQPQHFGDGTRLSIL.

The chain is built from TRBV5-1 and TRBJ2-3; TRBD2 might be the D (6 bases). The CDR3 loop spans 16 amino acids. Between the trimmed V and J ends, which lost 0 bases and 4 bases, there was a span of 15 bases. Germline loops: CDR1 SGHRS, CDR2 YFSETQ. CDR3 sequence (DNA): TGCGCCAGCAGCTTGGCCGGGTCGGGAGACGCAGATACGCAGTATTTT. It yields the protein CASSLAGSGDADTQYF.

This clone came up a few times. Within the sample, other DNA sequences also encode this same CDR3. The chain is built from TRBV5-1 and TRBJ2-7; 7 nucleotides agree with TRBD2. CDR1 is SGHRS and CDR2 is YFSETQ in the germline V gene. The length of the CDR3 is 12 residues. V lost 0 bases to trimming and J lost 6 bases; unmatched junction nucleotides: 0. The CDR3 region has the DNA TGCGCCAGCAGCTTGGCGGGGGGCGAGCAGTACTTC. It translates to CASSLAGGEQYF.